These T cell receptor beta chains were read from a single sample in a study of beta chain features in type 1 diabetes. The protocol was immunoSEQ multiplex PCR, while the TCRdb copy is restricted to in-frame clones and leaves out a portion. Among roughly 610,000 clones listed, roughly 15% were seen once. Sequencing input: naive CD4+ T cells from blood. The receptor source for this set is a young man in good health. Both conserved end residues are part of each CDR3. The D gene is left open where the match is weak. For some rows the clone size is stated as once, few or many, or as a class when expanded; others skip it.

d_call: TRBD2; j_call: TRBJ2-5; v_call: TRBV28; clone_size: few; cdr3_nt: TGTGCCAGCAGTTTATTGGCTAGCGGTGAAGAGACCCAGTACTTC; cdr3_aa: CASSLLASGEETQYF
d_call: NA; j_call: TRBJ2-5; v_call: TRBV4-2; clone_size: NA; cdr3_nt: TGTGCCAGCAGCCAAGATTGGGGGGCGGACCAAGAGACCCAGTACTTC; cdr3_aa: CASSQDWGADQETQYF
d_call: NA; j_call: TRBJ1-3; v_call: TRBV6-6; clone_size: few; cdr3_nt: TGTGCCAGCAGTTCCGGGGTCTCTGGAAACACCATATATTTT; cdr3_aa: CASSSGVSGNTIYF
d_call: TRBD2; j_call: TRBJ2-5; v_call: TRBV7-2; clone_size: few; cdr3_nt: TGTGCCAGCAGCCCCGGGACTAGCAGTGAGACCCAGTACTTC; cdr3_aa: CASSPGTSSETQYF
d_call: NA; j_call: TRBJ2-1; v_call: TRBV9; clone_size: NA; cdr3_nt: TGTGCCAGCAGCCTCCAGATGGACGAGCTCAATGAGCAGTTCTTC; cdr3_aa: CASSLQMDELNEQFF
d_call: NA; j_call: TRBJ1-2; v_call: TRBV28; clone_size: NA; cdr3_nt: TGTGCCAGCAGTCCACCAGGGAGTGGCTACACCTTC; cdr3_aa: CASSPPGSGYTF
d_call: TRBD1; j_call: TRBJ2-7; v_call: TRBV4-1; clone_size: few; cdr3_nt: TGCGCCAGCAGCCACCCCACAGGGGGCGGGTACGAGCAGTACTTC; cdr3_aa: CASSHPTGGGYEQYF
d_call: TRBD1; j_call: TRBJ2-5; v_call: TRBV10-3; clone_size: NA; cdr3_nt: TGTGCCACCGCCGGGACAGACCTAACCCAACTTAAAGAGACCCAGTACTTC; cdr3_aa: CATAGTDLTQLKETQYF
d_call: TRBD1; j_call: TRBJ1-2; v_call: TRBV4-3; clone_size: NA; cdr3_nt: TGCGCCAGCAGGGGGACAGGGGGCAATGGCTACACCTTC; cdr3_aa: CASRGTGGNGYTF
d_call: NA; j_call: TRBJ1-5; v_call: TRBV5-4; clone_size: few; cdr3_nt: TGTGCCAGCAGCTTGGATCCTAACTTTCGGCCCCAGCATTTT; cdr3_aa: CASSLDPNFRPQHF
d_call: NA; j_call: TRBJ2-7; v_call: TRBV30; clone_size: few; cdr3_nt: TGTGCCTGGAGGGGCTTAGGGGCTAAGTACGAGCAGTACTTC; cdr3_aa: CAWRGLGAKYEQYF
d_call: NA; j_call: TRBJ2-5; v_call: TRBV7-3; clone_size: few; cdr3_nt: TGTGCCAGCAGCTGGGGGACATTTCAAGAGACCCAGTACTTC; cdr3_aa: CASSWGTFQETQYF
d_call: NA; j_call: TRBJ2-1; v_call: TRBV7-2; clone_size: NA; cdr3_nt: TGTGCCAGCAGCTCACTTCTTGGCCCTAGTCCGTTCTTC; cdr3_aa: CASSSLLGPSPFF
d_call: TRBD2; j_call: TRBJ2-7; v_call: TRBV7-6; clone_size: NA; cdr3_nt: TGTGCCAGCAGCTTAGGATCGGCGGGAGAGTCCTACGAGCAGTACTTC; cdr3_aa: CASSLGSAGESYEQYF
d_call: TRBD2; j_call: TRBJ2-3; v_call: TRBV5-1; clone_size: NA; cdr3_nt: TGCGCCAGCAGCTACGAGGGAGGGGTGACAGATACGCAGTATTTT; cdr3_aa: CASSYEGGVTDTQYF
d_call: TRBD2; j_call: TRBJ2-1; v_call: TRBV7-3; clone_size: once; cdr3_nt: TGTGCCAGCAGCTCCTCCCCCGGGACTAGCGGGGGAGGTGAGCAGTTCTTC; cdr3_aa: CASSSSPGTSGGGEQFF
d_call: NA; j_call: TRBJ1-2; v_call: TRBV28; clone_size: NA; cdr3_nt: TGTGCCAGCAGTGAGAGGGGGTTCTATGGCTACACCTTC; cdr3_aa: CASSERGFYGYTF
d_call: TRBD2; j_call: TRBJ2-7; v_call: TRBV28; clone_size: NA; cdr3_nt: TGTGCCAGCAGTCTTGGACTAGCGGGAGCTCACGAGCAGTACTTC; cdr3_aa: CASSLGLAGAHEQYF
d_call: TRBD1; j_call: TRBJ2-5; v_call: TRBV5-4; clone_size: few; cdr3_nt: TGTGCCAGCAGCGACGCCCCGGGACAGCGAGGGACCCAGTACTTC; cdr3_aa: CASSDAPGQRGTQYF
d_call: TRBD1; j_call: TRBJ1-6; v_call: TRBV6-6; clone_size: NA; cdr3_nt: TGTGCCAGCAGTTACGGGACAGGGCCCGAATCACCCCTCCACTTT; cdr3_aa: CASSYGTGPESPLHF
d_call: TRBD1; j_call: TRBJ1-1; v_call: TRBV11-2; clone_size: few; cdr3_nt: TGTGCCAGCAGCCCTCTGACAGGGAAGAACACTGAAGCTTTCTTT; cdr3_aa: CASSPLTGKNTEAFF
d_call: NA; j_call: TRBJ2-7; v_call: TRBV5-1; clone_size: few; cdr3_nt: TGCGCCAGCAGCGGACAGTTCTACGAGCAGTACTTC; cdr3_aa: CASSGQFYEQYF
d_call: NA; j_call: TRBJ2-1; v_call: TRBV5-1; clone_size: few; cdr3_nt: TGCGCCAGCAGCTTGGATGGGAGTGAGCAGTTCTTC; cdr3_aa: CASSLDGSEQFF
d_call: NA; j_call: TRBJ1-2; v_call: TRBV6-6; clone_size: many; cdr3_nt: TGTGCCAGCAGTTCCCTCTATGGCTACACCTTC; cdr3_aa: CASSSLYGYTF
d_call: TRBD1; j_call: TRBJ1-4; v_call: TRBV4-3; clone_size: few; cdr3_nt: TGCGCCAGCAGCCAACGGACAGGAACGAATGAAAAACTGTTTTTT; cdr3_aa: CASSQRTGTNEKLFF
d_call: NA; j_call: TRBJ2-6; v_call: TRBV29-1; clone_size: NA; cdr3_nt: TGCAGCGCAGGGGTTCTAGGGGCCAACGTCCTGACTTTC; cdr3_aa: CSAGVLGANVLTF
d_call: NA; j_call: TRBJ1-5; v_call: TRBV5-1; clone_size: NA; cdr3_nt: TGCGCCAGCAGTCCGGGACAAAGCAATCAGCCCCAGCATTTT; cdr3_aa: CASSPGQSNQPQHF
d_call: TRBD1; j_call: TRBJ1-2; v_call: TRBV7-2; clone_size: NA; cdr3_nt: TGTGCCAGCAGCCCAACAGGGGTGAAGGGCTACACCTTC; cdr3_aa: CASSPTGVKGYTF
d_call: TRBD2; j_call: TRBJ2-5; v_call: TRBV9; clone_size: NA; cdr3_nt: TGTGCCAGCAGCGATGTAGCGGGGGGGCCAACTAAGAACCAAGAGACCCAGTACTTC; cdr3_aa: CASSDVAGGPTKNQETQYF
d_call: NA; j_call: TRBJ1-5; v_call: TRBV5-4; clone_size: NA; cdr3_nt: TGTGCCAGCAGCCAGGGACTGAGCAATCAGCCCCAGCATTTT; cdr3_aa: CASSQGLSNQPQHF
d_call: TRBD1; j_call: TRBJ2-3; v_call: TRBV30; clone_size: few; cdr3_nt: TGTGCCTGGAGTAGAGGGACAGGGGTTACAGATACGCAGTATTTT; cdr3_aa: CAWSRGTGVTDTQYF
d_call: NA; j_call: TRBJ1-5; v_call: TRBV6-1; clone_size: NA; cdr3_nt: TGTGCCAGCAGTGATGGAAGGGATCGCCAGCCCCAGCATTTT; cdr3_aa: CASSDGRDRQPQHF
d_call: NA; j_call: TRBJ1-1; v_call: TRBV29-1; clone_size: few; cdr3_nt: TGCAGCGTTGAAATCGACAGTCTGAACACTGAAGCTTTCTTT; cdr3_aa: CSVEIDSLNTEAFF